These 18 T cell receptor beta chains share one sample of origin, sequenced in a study of OX40 agonist ivuxolimab in advanced cancers. This table comes from immunoSEQ multiplex PCR, and its TCRdb copy is limited to in-frame clones, with some not included. Of about 83,000 clones listed, 65% to 90% were seen once; the top ten hold 0.65% to 0.8%. The sequenced sample was CD4+ or CD8+ T cells sorted from blood, obtained in a trial of the OX40 agonist ivuxolimab. These receptors all come from an adult with an advanced solid tumor such as melanoma, head and neck, liver or kidney cancer.

This clone was seen a single time. The chain links TRBV29-1 to TRBJ1-2; a possible D gene is TRBD1 (5 bases). The CDR3 extends over 14 amino acids. Between the trimmed V and J ends, which lost 4 bases and 3 bases, there was a span of 15 bases. Per germline, CDR1 SQVTM and CDR2 ANQGSEA. Here the CDR3 reads CSVGGGVFDYGYTF. The CDR3 DNA sequence: TGCAGCGTTGGGGGCGGCGTATTCGACTATGGCTACACCTTC.

V and J are TRBV21-1 and TRBJ2-3; the table gives TRBD1 as D, unverified against the DNA. TRBV21-1 is shown as a pseudogene. There are 19 residues in the CDR3. CDR3 nucleotides: TGTGCCAGCAGCAAAGCGTGGGACAGGGAAGATGAGGCCACAGATACGCAGTATTTT. This sequence encodes CASSKAWDREDEATDTQYF.

This chain uses TRBV2 with TRBJ2-3; no clear D. V lost 6 bases to trimming and J lost 0 bases, with 4 bases between them. The CDR3 spans 12 residues. Per the germline V gene, CDR1 is SNHLY and CDR2 is FYNNEI. The CDR3: CASSLSTDTQYF. The CDR3 DNA reads as TGTGCCAGCAGCCTTAGCACAGATACGCAGTATTTT.

The chain recombines TRBV7-2 with TRBJ2-7; D may correspond to TRBD1 or TRBD2 (5 bases each). This CDR3 comprises 14 residues. Germline CDR1 and CDR2: SGHTA and FQGNSA. Trimming took 3 bases from V and 2 from J, leaving 11 bases between them. The CDR3: CASSFGGPTYEQYF. The CDR3 nucleotides are TGTGCCAGCAGCTTTGGGGGACCAACCTACGAGCAGTACTTC. The full variable domain, in which reference TRBV7-2 and TRBJ2-7 provide the parts outside the CDR3, is GAGVSQSPSNKVTEKGKDVELRCDPISGHTALYWYRQSLGQGLEFLIYFQGNSAPDKSGLPSDRFSAERTGGSVSTLTIQRTQQEDSAVYLCASSFGGPTYEQYFGPGTRLTVT.

V and J are TRBV6-5 and TRBJ1-4; a weak D match, TRBD1 (5 bases). Per the germline V gene, CDR1 is MNHEY and CDR2 is SVGAGI. The CDR3 extends over 15 amino acids. Trimming shortened V by 6 bases and J by 7 bases, and 18 bases separated the two germline ends. CDR3 sequence (DNA): TGTGCCAGCAGCGGTAGGGGCCGGGAGGGTGAAAAACTGTTTTTT. As protein: CASSGRGREGEKLFF.

The chain employs TRBV29-1 and TRBJ2-5; D might be TRBD1 or TRBD2, each matching 5 bases. The CDR3 extends over 13 amino acids. V lost 7 bases, J lost 4 bases, and 16 bases lay in between. Germline assignment: CDR1 SQVTM and CDR2 ANQGSEA. Here the CDR3 DNA reads TGCAGCGGAGGTGGGGGAAAGGGAGAGACCCAGTACTTC. Encoded protein: CSGGGGKGETQYF.

The table lists this clone with a few counts. The chain uses TRBV9 and TRBJ2-2; TRBD2 matches at 13 bases. Trimming cost V 0 bases and J 4 bases; bases outside gene matches: 3. CDR3 size: 17 residues. The germline V gene encodes CDR1 SGDLS and CDR2 YYNGEE. CDR3 sequence (DNA): TGTGCCAGCAGCGTAGTACTAGCGGGGGGGATCACCGGGGAGCTGTTTTTT. This sequence encodes CASSVVLAGGITGELFF.

This rearrangement joins TRBV9 to TRBJ2-7; a possible D gene is TRBD2 (6 bases). V was pared by 4 bases and J by 7 bases, with 18 bases between. From germline, CDR1 is SGDLS and CDR2 YYNGEE. This CDR3 comprises 14 residues. The CDR3 sequence is CASSSAVPGGEQYF. In DNA, the CDR3 is TGTGCCAGCAGCTCCGCAGTCCCCGGGGGTGAGCAGTACTTC.

The chain joins TRBV6-6 to TRBJ2-1; 7 bases agree with TRBD2. Trimming at V came to 2 bases and at J to 3 bases, leaving 1 base not matched to a gene. CDR1 and CDR2 (germline): MNHNY, SVGAGI (reference sequence). The CDR3 sequence is 14 residues long. This chain's CDR3 is CASSYGGVYNEQFF. As DNA, the CDR3 is TGTGCCAGCAGTTACGGGGGGGTCTACAATGAGCAGTTCTTC.

The chain joins TRBV12-5 to TRBJ2-7; the match to TRBD2 covers 10 bases. Germline CDR1 and CDR2: LGHNT and FRNRAP. This CDR3 comprises 23 residues. The V segment lost 7 bases and the J segment 2 bases; nucleotides outside the gene matches: 32. Here the CDR3 reads CASASVVWAGDSGGSLRTYEQYF. For the CDR3, the DNA is TGTGCTAGTGCCTCCGTTGTGTGGGCAGGGGATAGCGGGGGGTCTCTAAGAACCTACGAGCAGTACTTC.

The V gene is TRBV12-1, the J gene TRBJ1-6; the table's D call, TRBD1, has no DNA check behind it. TRBV12-1 is labeled a pseudogene. CDR3 size: 16 residues. The DNA for the CDR3 is TGTGCCAGCAGCTCATACAGGGGCTCCTATAATTCACCCCTCCACTTT. Translating it yields CASSSYRGSYNSPLHF.

The chain joins TRBV7-2 to TRBJ1-2, with 9 positions matching TRBD1. Germline V gives CDR1 SGHTA, CDR2 FQGNSA. This CDR3 comprises 16 residues. The trim removed 5 bases at V and 4 bases at J, leaving 11 bases unmatched. The CDR3 DNA follows: TGTGCCAGCAGCAACGCCGGGACAGGGAATCTCTATGGCTACACCTTC. It encodes CASSNAGTGNLYGYTF.

The rearrangement uses TRBV5-6 and TRBJ1-2, with a possible D match to TRBD1 (6 bases). The CDR3 has 14 residues. V gave up 1 base and J gave up 10 bases, with 17 bases separating them. CDR1 is SGHDT, CDR2 YYEEEE, per germline. CDR3 loop: CASSLFGQREDYTF. For the CDR3, the DNA is TGTGCCAGCAGCTTGTTCGGACAGCGGGAGGACTACACCTTC.

J is TRBJ2-1 and V is TRBV5-1; D is perhaps TRBD1 or TRBD2 (5 bases each). Trimming took off 5 bases at V and 4 bases at J, with 13 bases between the two ends. The CDR3 contains 14 residues. Germline V lookup: CDR1 SGHRS, CDR2 YFSETQ. The CDR3 DNA sequence: TGCGCCAGCAGTGGGGACGGCGAATACAATGAGCAGTTCTTC. Amino acids: CASSGDGEYNEQFF.

A remark on this clone: Other DNA variants within this sample encode the same CDR3. CDR3 residues: CASSLLQGANYGYTF. The DNA for the CDR3 is TGTGCCAGCAGCTTGCTACAGGGGGCTAACTATGGCTACACCTTC. The V and J genes are TRBV7-2 and TRBJ1-2, with 8 bases matching TRBD1. V shed 3 bases and J 0 bases; nucleotides not matched to a gene: 3. The germline gives CDR1 SGHTA, CDR2 FQGNSA. This CDR3 is 15 amino acids long. Full variable domain (missing parts from reference TRBV7-2 and TRBJ1-2): GAGVSQSPSNKVTEKGKDVELRCDPISGHTALYWYRQSLGQGLEFLIYFQGNSAPDKSGLPSDRFSAERTGGSVSTLTIQRTQQEDSAVYLCASSLLQGANYGYTFGSGTRLTVV.

V usage is TRBV29-1 and J usage is TRBJ1-2; TRBD1 matches at 9 bases. The germline V gene has CDR1 SQVTM and CDR2 ANQGSEA. The CDR3 is 12 amino acids. V gave up 5 bases and J gave up 7 bases; unmatched junction bases: 5. The CDR3 spells CSVFGQGFGYTF. The CDR3 bases are TGCAGCGTTTTTGGACAGGGGTTTGGCTACACCTTC.

V usage is TRBV18 and J usage is TRBJ2-5; D is unresolved. CDR1 is KGHSH, CDR2 LQKENI, per germline. The CDR3 loop spans 13 amino acids. The ends were cut back, 6 bases at V and 5 bases at J, with 13 bases in the middle. The CDR3 spells CASSPGPTETQYF. Written as DNA, the CDR3 is TGTGCCAGCTCGCCCGGGCCCACGGAGACCCAGTACTTC.

The CDR3: CASSTQGEGGYTF. Here the CDR3 DNA reads TGTGCCAGTAGTACTCAGGGGGAAGGTGGCTACACCTTC. J is TRBJ1-2 and V is TRBV19, with TRBD1 identical over 7 bases. The J segment lost 7 bases and the V segment lost 4 bases, leaving 6 bases of the junction unmatched. This CDR3 region has 13 residues. Germline V gives CDR1 LNHDA, CDR2 SQIVND (reference sequence).